The 7 T cell receptor beta chains given below trace back to one sample, sequenced in a study of blood T cells in healthy people across ages. Next came a second PCR, run for about 7 to 12 cycles, which used a sample-barcoded 5' primer along with a J-beta primer mix. TCRdb reprocessed the 5' RACE reads via MiXCR and lists one record per CDR3 protein. The table includes 650,000 to 1,000,000 distinct CDR3 sequences, 30% to 45% detected once. The specimen sequenced was blood. Every receptor here comes from a man aged 18-30 years in good health.

The chain recombines TRBV7-2 with TRBJ2-5, with no clear D. The CDR3 has 13 residues. Trimming left V 1 base short and J 4 bases short, with 7 bases between. From germline, CDR1 is SGHTA and CDR2 FQGNSA. CDR3 in DNA: TGTGCCAGCAGCTTAGTAATTACAGAGACCCAGTACTTC. Protein sequence: CASSLVITETQYF.

This clonotype appeared many times. The rearrangement uses TRBV3-1 and TRBJ2-5; D ambiguous. V was cut by 1 base and J by 5 bases, with 8 bases left in between. There are 13 residues in the CDR3. Per the germline V gene, CDR1 is LGHDT and CDR2 is YNNKEL (reference sequence). CDR3 in amino acids: CASSQGTSETQYF. The CDR3 coding sequence is TGTGCCAGCAGCCAAGGGACGTCTGAGACCCAGTACTTC.

This clonotype was picked up a small number of times. The chain links TRBV4-1 to TRBJ1-5; maybe TRBD1 (6 bases). Germline-derived CDR1 and CDR2 are MGHRA and YSYEKL. V was pared by 0 bases and J by 8 bases, with 26 bases between. The CDR3 sequence is 19 residues long. CDR3 sequence (DNA): TGCGCCAGCAGCCAAGATGAAGGGAACGTAGACAGGAAGAAGGAGCCCCAGCATTTT. Encoded protein: CASSQDEGNVDRKKEPQHF.

The sample holds many counts of this clonotype. The rearrangement joins TRBV29-1 to TRBJ2-5, with D tentatively TRBD1 (6 bases). V lost 1 base, J lost 5 bases, and 11 bases lay in between. Germline V gene sequence: CDR1 SQVTM, CDR2 ANQGSEA. This CDR3 spans 13 amino acids. CDR3 residues: CSVEGGQGETQYF. The CDR3 DNA follows: TGCAGCGTTGAAGGGGGGCAGGGGGAGACCCAGTACTTC.

This clonotype was picked up many times. This chain uses TRBV6-1 with TRBJ1-1, with TRBD1 identical over 9 bases. The J segment lost 1 base and the V segment lost 4 bases, leaving 1 base of the junction unmatched. The CDR3 totals 14 residues. CDR1 and CDR2 (germline): MNHNS, SASEGT. For the CDR3, the DNA is TGTGCCAGCAGTGTGACAGGGGGGAACACTGAAGCTTTCTTT. Its protein product is CASSVTGGNTEAFF.

The V call is TRBV4-3, the J call TRBJ1-4; a weak D match, TRBD1 (5 bases). V lost 4 bases, J lost 2 bases, and 8 bases lay in between. The CDR3 contains 14 residues. In germline, CDR1 is LGHNA, CDR2 YSLEER. Written as DNA, the CDR3 is TGCGCCAGCAGCCCAGGGATGACTAATGAAAAACTGTTTTTT. This encodes CASSPGMTNEKLFF.

This clonotype was seen only a few times. The chain carries TRBV7-2 and TRBJ2-5, with 7 bases lining up with TRBD2. Trimming at V came to 2 bases and at J to 1 base, leaving 10 bases not matched to a gene. Germline loops: CDR1 SGHTA, CDR2 FQGNSA. The CDR3 is 17 amino acids. CDR3 DNA sequence: TGTGCCAGCAGCTTATTTTGGGGAGGGGAGGGCCAAGAGACCCAGTACTTC. Encoded protein: CASSLFWGGEGQETQYF.